This T cell receptor (beta chain) was observed in a study of blood T cells in healthy people across ages. A sample-barcoded 5' primer and a J-beta primer mix were used in a second PCR of about 7 to 12 cycles. TCRdb itself ran the 5' RACE reads through MiXCR, one entry per CDR3 protein. Of about 1,400,000 distinct CDR3 sequences in the sample, 45% to 70% were seen once. The germline CDR1 and CDR2 sequences are MDHEN and SYDVKM. This CDR3 has 15 residues. V was pared by 6 bases and J by 2 bases, with 10 bases of the junction left unmatched. This clonotype was obtained from a man aged 18-30 years in good health. Sequenced input: blood. This sequence joins TRBV28 and TRBJ2-7; 7 bases are shared with TRBD1. The CDR3 is CASSLQGKRTYEQYF. The CDR3 bases are TGTGCCAGCAGCCTACAGGGGAAAAGGACCTACGAGCAGTACTTC.